The 15 T cell receptor beta chains below all came from one sample that was sequenced in a study of blood T cells in healthy people across ages (dated by TCRdb to the mid-2010s). The method was 5' RACE. The second PCR ran for about 7 to 11 cycles and used a J-beta primer mix along with a sample-barcoded 5' primer. TCRdb applied fastp at Q25 and MiXCR to the public reads, then kept only in-frame beta chains. Rows matching on CDR3 protein sequence are summarized as one entry with the most common DNA and genes. The sample profile shows around 2 million distinct CDR3 sequences; approximately 40% of them were found once. 20% to 25% of the sample belongs to the ten largest clones. The sequenced sample consisted of blood. Every receptor here comes from a human donor in good health.

This rearrangement joins TRBV6-5 to TRBJ1-2; D gene unclear. This CDR3 is 15 amino acids long. With 3 bases removed from V and 0 bases from J, the gap between germline ends came to 11 bases. Germline CDR1 reads MNHEY; CDR2 reads SVGAGI. Here the CDR3 DNA reads TGTGCCAGCAGTTATAGTCCAGCGACTAACTATGGCTACACCTTC. It specifies CASSYSPATNYGYTF.

V usage is TRBV10-3 and J usage is TRBJ2-7; D possibly matches TRBD1 or TRBD2 (5 bases each). Trimming stripped 8 bases from V and 7 bases from J, with 24 bases between. CDR1 and CDR2 from the germline V gene are ENHRY and SYGVKD. The CDR3 contains 15 residues. The CDR3 DNA is TGTGCCATCTCAGACCGGGACCGTACCGTTGGTGAGCAGTACTTC. Encoded protein: CAISDRDRTVGEQYF.

The rearrangement links TRBV4-2 to TRBJ2-3; D gene ambiguous. With 0 bases removed from V and 8 bases from J, the gap between germline ends came to 15 bases. The CDR3 runs to 15 residues. CDR1 and CDR2 from the germline V gene are LGHNA and YNFKEQ. CDR3 in amino acids: CASSQEGGPAGTQYF. As DNA, the CDR3 is TGTGCCAGCAGCCAAGAGGGCGGACCGGCAGGTACGCAGTATTTT.

This chain joins TRBV4-2 and TRBJ1-6; 9 bases match TRBD1. Germline CDR1 is LGHNA and CDR2 is YNFKEQ. This CDR3 has 17 residues. V shed 1 base and J 5 bases; nucleotides not matched to a gene: 6. The CDR3 nucleotides read TGTGCCAGCAGCCAAGTCAGACAGGGGGTGAATAATTCACCCCTCCACTTT. It is translated as CASSQVRQGVNNSPLHF.

This clonotype was detected once. The junction differs from germline at one of its ends, possibly a read error. This rearrangement joins TRBV7-9 to TRBJ2-7, with D unclear. This CDR3 has 13 amino acids. Germline V lookup: CDR1 SEHNR, CDR2 FQNEAQ (reference sequence). CDR3 in amino acids: CASGFRSSYEQYF. The CDR3 nucleotides are TGTGCCAGCGGCTTTAGGAGCTCCTACGAGCAGTACTTC.

The V gene is TRBV10-3, the J gene TRBJ2-5, with D perhaps TRBD2 (6 bases). The CDR3 extends over 14 amino acids. CDR1 is ENHRY and CDR2 is SYGVKD in the germline V gene. V lost 11 bases to trimming and J lost 11 bases, with 27 bases between them. For the CDR3, the DNA is TGTGCCTCAGCACGAACTAGCTCGGGCAATGAGCAGTACTTC. Translated, it gives CASARTSSGNEQYF.

In DNA, the CDR3 is TGTGCCAGCAGTTACGTCGGGGGGCCAGCAACTAATGAAAAACTGTTTTTT. As protein: CASSYVGGPATNEKLFF. The chain combines TRBV6-6 with TRBJ1-4, with TRBD1 as a possible D gene (6 bases). The CDR3 loop spans 17 amino acids. Trimming left V 2 bases short and J 0 bases short, with 13 bases between. In germline, CDR1 is MNHNY, CDR2 SVGAGI (reference sequence).

The V call is TRBV6-1, the J call TRBJ2-6; D perhaps matches TRBD1 (6 bases). In germline, CDR1 is MNHNS, CDR2 SASEGT. Trimming removed 5 bases at V and 0 bases at J, with 20 bases between. This CDR3 contains 19 residues. The CDR3 bases are TGTGCCAGCAGTACAGGGCGTTGGAGCTATGGCTCTGGGGCCAACGTCCTGACTTTC. Encoded protein: CASSTGRWSYGSGANVLTF.

This chain links TRBV29-1 with TRBJ2-3; D remains ambiguous. CDR1 SQVTM and CDR2 ANQGSEA come from the germline V gene. The CDR3 runs to 12 residues. V was cut by 3 bases and J by 14 bases, with 18 bases left in between. The CDR3: CSVDPGTDARYF. The CDR3, as DNA: TGCAGCGTTGATCCGGGCACAGATGCGCGGTATTTT.

There are a few counts of this clonotype. V and J are TRBV9 and TRBJ2-7, with D hard to call. Germline V CDR1 and CDR2: SGDLS, YYNGEE. Trimming pared 3 bases from V and 0 bases from J, leaving 7 bases between. The CDR3 runs to 13 residues. The CDR3 nucleotides read TGTGCCAGCAGCGCACGCCCCTCCTACGAGCAGTACTTC. Its protein product is CASSARPSYEQYF.

There are a few counts of this clonotype. The V gene is TRBV28, the J gene TRBJ2-7, with D perhaps TRBD2 (5 bases). Germline V gene sequence: CDR1 MDHEN, CDR2 SYDVKM. Trimming took 2 bases from V and 6 from J, leaving 11 bases between them. The CDR3 loop spans 13 amino acids. CDR3 in amino acids: CASSLRGGVEQYF. In DNA, the CDR3 is TGTGCCAGCAGTTTACGGGGTGGTGTCGAGCAGTACTTC.

Ten or more counts support this clonotype. V is TRBV4-1 and J is TRBJ2-7; D tentatively reads TRBD1 or TRBD2 (5 bases each). This CDR3 spans 15 amino acids. Germline values: CDR1 MGHRA, CDR2 YSYEKL. Trimming removed 0 bases from V and 2 bases from J, with 11 bases in between. In DNA form, the CDR3 reads TGCGCCAGCAGCCAAGATGGTGTGGGGGCCTACGAGCAGTACTTC. As protein: CASSQDGVGAYEQYF.

This clonotype has a handful of counts. The CDR3 loop reads CASTSTVAKNIQYF. The CDR3 coding sequence is TGTGCCAGCACCTCAACAGTAGCCAAAAACATTCAGTACTTC. The genes are TRBV4-2 and TRBJ2-4; no reliable D call. The length of the CDR3 is 14 residues. V was clipped by 7 bases and J by 0 bases, with 10 bases between them. CDR1 is LGHNA, CDR2 YNFKEQ, per germline.

This clonotype was observed a handful of times. Germline and junction disagree at one end, which may indicate a read error. This chain joins TRBV3-1 and TRBJ1-2; D is possibly TRBD1 (6 bases). The CDR3 consists of 16 residues. The germline gives CDR1 LGHDT, CDR2 YNNKEL (reference sequence). Here the CDR3 DNA reads TGTGCCAGCAGCCTAACCTCAGAGGGGGGCAACTATGACTACACCTTC. It encodes CASSLTSEGGNYDYTF. The full variable domain, with the rest looked up from reference TRBV3-1 and TRBJ1-2, is DTAVSQTPKYLVTQMGNDKSIKCEQNLGHDTMYWYKQDSKKFLKIMFSYNNKELIINETVPNRFSPKSPDKAHLNLHINSLELGDSAVYFCASSLTSEGGNYDYTFGSGTRLTVV.

This clonotype showed up just a few times. This sequence joins TRBV9 and TRBJ2-7; TRBD1 matches 7 bases. The germline CDR1 and CDR2 sequences are SGDLS and YYNGEE. This CDR3 has 15 residues. J gave up 7 bases and V 0 bases, and 10 bases lay outside the gene matches. CDR3 sequence (DNA): TGTGCCAGCAGCGTAGAGGGGGCCAGGTACAATGAGCAGTACTTC. It encodes CASSVEGARYNEQYF.